This entry concerns a single T cell receptor (beta chain). Trimming pared 4 bases from V and 4 bases from J, leaving 10 bases between. Germline V gene data show CDR1 as SGHDT and CDR2 as YYEEEE. This CDR3 has 13 amino acids. This sample is drawn from a study of blood T cell repertoires in COVID-19. Data came from immunoSEQ multiplex PCR; TCRdb stores just in-frame clones and leaves some out. The data contain some 320,000 clones, about 85% of them seen just once; the ten biggest clones take up around 2%. Sequenced material: PBMCs or T cells enriched from blood (not recorded which). The receptor's source is a woman in her 30s who had been exposed to COVID-19. J is TRBJ2-3 and V is TRBV5-6; D is uncertain. CDR3 sequence reads: CASSPSLPDTQYF. The CDR3 coding sequence is TGTGCCAGCAGCCCCTCCCTACCAGATACGCAGTATTTT. Looking up the rest from reference TRBV5-6 and TRBJ2-3 gives the full variable domain: DAGVTQSPTHLIKTRGQQVTLRCSPKSGHDTVSWYQQALGQGPQFIFQYYEEEERQRGNFPDRFSGHQFPNYSSELNVNALLLGDSALYLCASSPSLPDTQYFGPGTRLTVL.